This T cell receptor beta chain was documented in a study of cytomegalovirus exposure and HLA in healthy donors. Study information: Among several hundred genotyped donors, roughly 80% fell in the Caucasian-associated ancestry cluster. General observations from the study: It was about 150 TCR beta chains that were listed as cytomegalovirus-associated.

Note on this clone: Antigen specificity is unknown.

The CDR3 has 14 residues. Trimming removed 8 bases from V and 0 bases from J; junction bases left unmatched: 7. The germline CDR1 and CDR2 sequences are GTSNPN and SVGIG (reference sequence). Researchers ran the PCR with 60 Vbeta and 13 Jbeta primers. Profiled with immunoSEQ multiplex PCR; TCRdb holds only in-frame clones, not every one. This sample has 60,000 to 75,000 clones, with roughly two thirds found just once. J is TRBJ1-2 and V is TRBV30; 9 bases are shared with TRBD1. The sequenced material came from PBMCs. This sequence originates from a man aged 50-59 years in good health and CMV-seronegative. For the CDR3, the DNA is TGTGCCAGGGACAGGGTCACTTCTAACTATGGCTACACCTTC. It yields the protein CARDRVTSNYGYTF.